A single sample gave rise to the 23 T cell receptor beta chains below, sequenced in a study of T cell changes during pregnancy in multiple sclerosis (dated by TCRdb to the late 2010s). Library construction relied on the immunoSEQ multiplex PCR assay. This is the immuneACCESS table as TCRdb keeps it, with only in-frame sequences that have V and J called. A part of the clones is gone; compared with another copy, unresolved V genes explain less than half, and the rest is unexplained. The sample has about 59,000 clones on record, 93% of them singletons. Less than 3.5% of the sample comes from the top ten. Specimen: CD8+ T cells from peripheral blood mononuclear cells, collected in the third trimester of pregnancy. These receptors came from a female donor with multiple sclerosis, enrolled in a pregnancy study.

The chain uses TRBV4-1 and TRBJ2-1; perhaps TRBD2 as D (5 bases). With 1 base removed from V and 6 bases from J, the gap between germline ends came to 16 bases. This CDR3 has 16 amino acids. Looked up from germline, CDR1 is MGHRA and CDR2 is YSYEKL. In DNA form, the CDR3 reads TGCGCCAGCAGCCAAGGCGCGGAGGACCTCCTCAATGAGCAGTTCTTC. Protein product: CASSQGAEDLLNEQFF.

V is TRBV10-2 and J is TRBJ2-7, with 7 bases lining up with TRBD2. With 7 bases clipped from V and 0 bases from J, the junction kept 6 bases outside the gene matches. This CDR3 is 14 amino acids long. Germline CDR1 WSHSY, CDR2 SAAADI. As DNA, the CDR3 is TGCGCCAGCATCCCTAGCGGCTACTCCTACGAGCAGTACTTC. It yields the protein CASIPSGYSYEQYF.

V usage is TRBV12-5 and J usage is TRBJ2-1; a possible D gene is TRBD2 (5 bases). The ends were cut back, 3 bases at V and 9 bases at J, with 9 bases in the middle. Per germline, CDR1 LGHNT and CDR2 FRNRAP. The CDR3 totals 12 residues. The CDR3 nucleotides are TGTGCTAGTGGTTTCGGGGTAACTGAGCAGTTCTTC. It specifies CASGFGVTEQFF.

The rearrangement joins TRBV13 to TRBJ2-3; a possible D gene is TRBD2 (6 bases). Trimming stripped 6 bases from V and 5 bases from J, with 12 bases between. The CDR3 loop spans 13 amino acids. CDR1 is PRHDT, CDR2 FYEKMQ, per germline (reference sequence). Written as DNA, the CDR3 is TGTGCCAGCAGTTTGGGACTCCGAGATACGCAGTATTTT. It encodes CASSLGLRDTQYF.

This clone was counted a few times. The V gene is TRBV19, the J gene TRBJ2-7; 7 bases align to TRBD2. Germline CDR1 reads LNHDA; CDR2 reads SQIVND (reference sequence). J lost 6 bases, V lost 3 bases, and 11 bases had no gene match. CDR3 size: 15 residues. This CDR3 reads CASSIGAGATLEQYF. For the CDR3, the DNA is TGTGCCAGTAGTATTGGGGCGGGAGCAACCCTCGAGCAGTACTTC.

The rearrangement joins TRBV6-6 to TRBJ2-1; 9 positions match TRBD2. The germline CDR1 and CDR2 sequences are MNHNY and SVGAGI (reference sequence). Trimming took 6 bases from V and 6 from J; bases not matched to a gene: 6. The CDR3 runs 14 residues. Here the CDR3 DNA reads TGTGCCAGCAGACCTGCGGGAGGGCCCAATGAGCAGTTCTTC. It is translated as CASRPAGGPNEQFF.

This chain uses TRBV11-2 with TRBJ2-3; a weak D match, TRBD2 (6 bases). Germline V lookup: CDR1 SGHAT, CDR2 FQNNGV. V lost 1 base and J 1 base, leaving 6 bases between the germline ends. There are 14 residues in the CDR3. The CDR3 DNA reads TGTGCCAGCAGCTTAGGCGGGGGCACAGATACGCAGTATTTT. This gives the protein CASSLGGGTDTQYF.

On this clone itself: At the DNA level, this CDR3 is encoded by other sequences in the same sample as well. This chain joins TRBV27 and TRBJ2-7; 7 nucleotides align to TRBD2. V lost 3 bases to trimming and J lost 1 base; unmatched junction nucleotides: 3. The CDR3 consists of 14 residues. Germline V lookup: CDR1 MNHEY, CDR2 SMNVEV (reference sequence). CDR3 region: CASSFGGSSYEQYF. CDR3 coding DNA: TGTGCCAGCAGTTTCGGCGGGAGTTCCTACGAGCAGTACTTC.

In its sample, this clone was seen a few times. The CDR3 loop reads CASSQAGEQYEQYF. DNA of the CDR3: TGCGCCAGCAGCCAAGCGGGAGAGCAATACGAGCAGTACTTC. The V gene is TRBV4-1, the J gene TRBJ2-7; a possible D gene is TRBD2 (6 bases). The CDR3 runs to 14 residues. V was trimmed by 1 base and J by 4 bases, leaving 11 bases between them. CDR1 and CDR2 from the germline V gene are MGHRA and YSYEKL.

The CDR3 reads CASSLAGEGLGDNEQFF. CDR3 nucleotide sequence: TGTGCCAGCAGCTTAGCGGGGGAGGGACTAGGGGACAATGAGCAGTTCTTC. The gene calls are TRBV7-6 and TRBJ2-1; TRBD2 agrees at 8 bases. The CDR3 runs 17 residues. The J segment lost 5 bases and the V segment lost 0 bases, leaving 9 bases of the junction unmatched. Germline values: CDR1 SGHVS, CDR2 FNYEAQ.

This rearrangement joins TRBV4-1 to TRBJ2-7; D perhaps matches TRBD2 (5 bases). CDR1 and CDR2 from the germline V gene are MGHRA and YSYEKL. The CDR3 is 12 residues long. V was clipped by 5 bases and J by 4 bases, with 9 bases between them. The CDR3 DNA reads TGCGCCAGCAGCTCCACGGGGTACGAGCAGTACTTC. Encoded protein: CASSSTGYEQYF.

The chain carries TRBV7-2 and TRBJ1-1; 10 nucleotides agree with TRBD1. This CDR3 spans 18 amino acids. After removal of 5 bases from V and 4 bases from J, the junction contained 16 bases not matched to a gene. Germline V CDR1 and CDR2: SGHTA, FQGNSA. The DNA for the CDR3 is TGTGCCAGCAGCACAGGGACAGGGGCAAAACCCCGTCCCACTGAAGCTTTCTTT. Encoded protein: CASSTGTGAKPRPTEAFF. The whole variable domain, filled in from reference TRBV7-2 and TRBJ1-1, reads GAGVSQSPSNKVTEKGKDVELRCDPISGHTALYWYRQSLGQGLEFLIYFQGNSAPDKSGLPSDRFSAERTGGSVSTLTIQRTQQEDSAVYLCASSTGTGAKPRPTEAFFGQGTRLTVV.

CDR3 sequence reads: CASSLGTGSDTQYF. CDR3 sequence (DNA): TGTGCCAGCAGTTTAGGGACAGGGTCAGATACGCAGTATTTT. J is TRBJ2-3 and V is TRBV27; 9 nucleotides agree with TRBD1. CDR3 length equals 14 residues. Germline-derived CDR1 and CDR2 are MNHEY and SMNVEV (reference sequence). The V segment lost 2 bases and the J segment 4 bases; nucleotides outside the gene matches: 1.

Here the CDR3 reads CASSQMTTNSYNEQFF. CDR3 bases: TGTGCCAGCAGCCAAATGACTACCAACTCCTACAATGAGCAGTTCTTC. V is TRBV4-2 and J is TRBJ2-1; possible D gene TRBD2, 5 bases. Germline V gene sequence: CDR1 LGHNA, CDR2 YNFKEQ. V was shortened by 2 bases and J by 0 bases, with 11 bases between the two germline ends. The CDR3 covers 16 residues.

The chain recombines TRBV27 with TRBJ2-7, with 8 bases matching TRBD1. The V gene end was trimmed by 5 bases and the J gene end by 3 bases; junction bases not matched to a gene: 3. The CDR3 loop spans 13 amino acids. Germline CDR1 reads MNHEY; CDR2 reads SMNVEV (reference sequence). The CDR3 DNA follows: TGTGCCAGCAGTCTCGGGACAGGCTACGAGCAGTACTTC. Amino acids: CASSLGTGYEQYF.

The genes are TRBV6-1 and TRBJ2-1; D unclear. Trimming took off 0 bases at V and 6 bases at J, with 9 bases between the two ends. Per the germline V gene, CDR1 is MNHNS and CDR2 is SASEGT. The CDR3 sequence is 14 residues long. The chain's CDR3 is CASSEATAVNEQFF. The CDR3 region has the DNA TGTGCCAGCAGTGAAGCGACGGCGGTCAATGAGCAGTTCTTC.

V and J are TRBV5-1 and TRBJ2-2; D may be TRBD2 (6 bases). Germline loops: CDR1 SGHRS, CDR2 YFSETQ. Trimming removed 5 bases from V and 5 bases from J, with 7 bases in between. This CDR3 comprises 12 residues. The CDR3 nucleotides are TGCGCCAGCAGGGAGGGTACCGGGGAGCTGTTTTTT. Its protein product is CASREGTGELFF.

This clone was recorded a few times. V gene TRBV27 combines with J gene TRBJ1-1; possible D gene TRBD1, 6 bases. The CDR3 length is 13 residues. Germline V gene data show CDR1 as MNHEY and CDR2 as SMNVEV (reference sequence). V was clipped by 5 bases and J by 4 bases, with 11 bases between them. This CDR3 is CASSKGHITEAFF. The CDR3 DNA reads as TGTGCCAGCAGTAAGGGACACATCACTGAAGCTTTCTTT.

This clone was seen more than once but under ten times. This sequence joins TRBV4-1 and TRBJ1-1; 8 positions match TRBD1. This CDR3 contains 15 residues. V trimming: 2 bases; J trimming: 1 base; junction bases outside the gene matches: 3. CDR1 and CDR2 (germline): MGHRA, YSYEKL. For the CDR3, the DNA is TGCGCCAGCAGCCAAAGGACAGGGAGGAACACTGAAGCTTTCTTT. Protein product: CASSQRTGRNTEAFF.

J is TRBJ1-1 and V is TRBV7-8, with 9 bases matching TRBD1. The V gene end was trimmed by 2 bases and the J gene end by 3 bases; junction bases not matched to a gene: 19. This CDR3 contains 20 residues. The germline V gene encodes CDR1 SGHVS and CDR2 FQNEAQ. CDR3 sequence: CASSLLATSNRGLRDTEAFF. The CDR3 DNA sequence: TGTGCCAGCAGCTTACTCGCAACAAGTAACAGGGGGCTAAGGGACACTGAAGCTTTCTTT.

This clone came up once. The chain combines TRBV28 with TRBJ1-2; tentatively, D is TRBD1 (6 bases). The CDR3 has 12 amino acids. Trimming took off 6 bases at V and 4 bases at J, with 9 bases between the two ends. CDR1 MDHEN and CDR2 SYDVKM come from the germline V gene. CDR3: CASRLTGYGYTF. In DNA form, the CDR3 reads TGTGCCAGCAGACTGACAGGCTATGGCTACACCTTC.

This chain uses TRBV19 with TRBJ2-1, with TRBD1 identical over 8 bases. This CDR3 is 13 amino acids long. Germline values: CDR1 LNHDA, CDR2 SQIVND (reference sequence). The J segment lost 7 bases and the V segment lost 1 base, leaving 0 bases of the junction unmatched. The CDR3 region is CASSIGTGNEQFF. The CDR3 bases are TGTGCCAGTAGTATAGGGACAGGGAATGAGCAGTTCTTC.

The rearrangement uses TRBV2 and TRBJ1-1, with TRBD1 matching over 10 bases. Germline V CDR1 and CDR2: SNHLY, FYNNEI. CDR3 length: 17 residues. The J segment lost 1 base and the V segment lost 2 bases, leaving 7 bases of the junction unmatched. The CDR3: CASSEPRDRGSNTEAFF. Written as DNA, the CDR3 is TGTGCCAGCAGTGAACCCCGGGACAGGGGATCGAACACTGAAGCTTTCTTT.